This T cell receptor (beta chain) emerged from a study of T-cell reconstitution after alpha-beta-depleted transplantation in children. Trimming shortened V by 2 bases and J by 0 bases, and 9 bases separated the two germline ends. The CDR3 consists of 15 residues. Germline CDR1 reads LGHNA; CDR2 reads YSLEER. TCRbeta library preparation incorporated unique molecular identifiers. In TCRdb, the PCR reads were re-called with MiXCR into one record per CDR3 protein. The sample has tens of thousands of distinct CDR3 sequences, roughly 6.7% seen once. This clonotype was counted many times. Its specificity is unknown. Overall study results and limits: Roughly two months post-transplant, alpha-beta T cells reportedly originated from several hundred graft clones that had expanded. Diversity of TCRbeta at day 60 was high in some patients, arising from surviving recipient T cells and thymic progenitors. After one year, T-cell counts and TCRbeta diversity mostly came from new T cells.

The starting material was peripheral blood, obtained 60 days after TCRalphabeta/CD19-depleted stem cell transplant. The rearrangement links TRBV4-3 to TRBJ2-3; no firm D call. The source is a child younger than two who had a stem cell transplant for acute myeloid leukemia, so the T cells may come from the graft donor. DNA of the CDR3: TGCGCCAGCAGCCAACAGATTCCTAGCACAGATACGCAGTATTTT. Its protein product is CASSQQIPSTDTQYF.